These 32 T cell receptor beta chains came from one sample sequenced in a study of CXCR3-negative and CXCR3-positive naive CD8 T cells. These receptors' targets are unknown. cDNA libraries for TRB were generated by 5' RACE incorporating UMI labels. TCRdb re-called the 5' RACE reads; one entry per CDR3 protein, DNA not given. With tens of thousands of distinct CDR3 sequences in the sample, the ten largest clones hold 0.8% to 0.85%. General study results and limits: A higher hydrophobicity marked the TRB CDR3s of CXCR3-positive naive cells versus CXCR3-negative naive cells.

The sequenced sample consisted of naive CXCR3+ CD8+ T cells from blood. The subset: CD45RO-CCR7+CD27+CD95- naive CD8+ T cells expressing CXCR3 (TNR3+). Receptors originate from a human donor in good health. Some clones in this sample may be carry-over from other donors' samples.

The genes are TRBV20-1 and TRBJ2-1. The germline V gene encodes CDR1 DFQATT and CDR2 SNEGSKA (reference sequence). CDR3 length: 14 residues. The CDR3: CSARQRVLGNEQFF.

The V call is TRBV23-1, the J call TRBJ2-1; the TCRdb call, TRBD2, lacks DNA for checking. TRBV23-1 is an open reading frame, and its role is uncertain. The CDR3 has 16 residues. CDR3 loop: CASSHQALDRDNEQFF.

V is TRBV4-3 and J is TRBJ2-7; TCRdb's D call, TRBD1, is unchecked because there is no DNA. Germline V CDR1 and CDR2: LGHNA, YSLEER. The CDR3 length is 16 residues. This CDR3 is CASSHGATGGEYEQYF.

The chain employs TRBV6-1 and TRBJ2-1; without DNA, the TCRdb call of TRBD2 cannot be checked. CDR3 length: 17 amino acids. Germline values: CDR1 MNHNS, CDR2 SASEGT. CDR3 sequence reads: CASSLNPSGKTYDEQFF.

The gene calls are TRBV14 and TRBJ2-5. Germline V gene sequence: CDR1 SGHDN, CDR2 FVKESK. This CDR3 spans 13 amino acids. CDR3 sequence: CASSQDFLETQYF.

This sequence joins TRBV6-6 and TRBJ2-5; as DNA is missing, the TRBD1 call by TCRdb cannot be tested. CDR1 and CDR2 (germline): MNHNY, SVGAGI (reference sequence). The CDR3 is 14 residues long. The CDR3 spells CASSYPGAGETQYF.

The chain combines TRBV28 with TRBJ1-5; TCRdb returns TRBD1, unconfirmable since there is no DNA. Germline V gene lookup returns CDR1 MDHEN and CDR2 SYDVKM. CDR3 size: 15 residues. CDR3 sequence: CASGSRQPGNQPQHF.

The gene calls are TRBV28 and TRBJ2-6; TCRdb proposes TRBD1, but this gene call is untestable without DNA. From germline, CDR1 is MDHEN and CDR2 SYDVKM. CDR3 length: 15 amino acids. The CDR3 sequence is CASGPGDSGANVLTF. Complete variable domain (other parts from reference TRBV28 and TRBJ2-6): DVKVTQSSRYLVKRTGEKVFLECVQDMDHENMFWYRQDPGLGLRLIYFSYDVKMKEKGDIPEGYSVSREKKERFSLILESASTNQTSMYLCASGPGDSGANVLTFGAGSRLTVL.

This sequence joins TRBV12-3 or TRBV12-4 and TRBJ2-7; TCRdb returns TRBD2, unconfirmable since there is no DNA. The CDR3 length is 13 residues. The CDR3 spells CASGPSGAYEQYF.

This chain links TRBV28 with TRBJ2-1; TCRdb's D call, TRBD1, is unchecked because there is no DNA. The germline V gene has CDR1 MDHEN and CDR2 SYDVKM. This CDR3 comprises 13 residues. CDR3 loop: CASSFPGANEQFF.

The chain employs TRBV28 and TRBJ1-1; the TCRdb D gene call, TRBD1, has no DNA to confirm it. This CDR3 comprises 13 residues. Germline loops: CDR1 MDHEN, CDR2 SYDVKM. The CDR3 region is CASSLHRDTEAFF. Full variable domain (outside the CDR3, taken from reference TRBV28 and TRBJ1-1): DVKVTQSSRYLVKRTGEKVFLECVQDMDHENMFWYRQDPGLGLRLIYFSYDVKMKEKGDIPEGYSVSREKKERFSLILESASTNQTSMYLCASSLHRDTEAFFGQGTRLTVV.

V is TRBV9 and J is TRBJ2-1. Germline-derived CDR1 and CDR2 are SGDLS and YYNGEE. The CDR3 consists of 15 residues. The CDR3 sequence is CASSYEQGSYNEQFF. The full variable domain, rest sourced from reference TRBV9 and TRBJ2-1, is DSGVTQTPKHLITATGQRVTLRCSPRSGDLSVYWYQQSLDQGLQFLIQYYNGEERAKGNILERFSAQQFPDLHSELNLSSLELGDSALYFCASSYEQGSYNEQFFGPGTRLTVL.

This chain joins TRBV28 and TRBJ2-7; no DNA is available, so the TRBD2 call from TCRdb remains unchecked. From germline, CDR1 is MDHEN and CDR2 SYDVKM. The length of the CDR3 is 16 residues. This CDR3 is CASSLSSSANSYEQYF.

The rearrangement links TRBV24-1 to TRBJ2-1; TCRdb selects TRBD2, and the lack of DNA leaves this call unchecked. This CDR3 is 14 amino acids long. Germline CDR1 KGHDR, CDR2 SFDVKD. CDR3 amino acids: CATSGLANGYEQFF.

The J gene is TRBJ2-2, the V gene TRBV3-1. The CDR3 sequence is 14 residues long. CDR1 LGHDT and CDR2 YNNKEL come from the germline V gene (reference sequence). The CDR3 protein is CASSELEAAGELFF.

The genes are TRBV20-1 and TRBJ1-5. The length of the CDR3 is 16 residues. In germline, CDR1 is DFQATT, CDR2 SNEGSKA (reference sequence). CDR3: CSARDRDGNSNQPQHF.

The V call is TRBV28, the J call TRBJ2-5; TCRdb proposes TRBD1, but this gene call is untestable without DNA. The CDR3 runs to 15 residues. The germline CDR1 and CDR2 sequences are MDHEN and SYDVKM. The CDR3 spells CASSLSTGGGETQYF.

The rearrangement joins TRBV20-1 to TRBJ2-7; checking the TCRdb D call of TRBD2 is not possible without DNA. This CDR3 contains 19 residues. Germline-derived CDR1 and CDR2 are DFQATT and SNEGSKA (reference sequence). The CDR3 sequence: CSASRLLPIGLAGAYEQYF.

The chain recombines TRBV28 with TRBJ1-2. The CDR3 loop spans 14 amino acids. Germline CDR1 MDHEN, CDR2 SYDVKM. CDR3 sequence reads: CASRLLRGFYGYTF.

This chain uses TRBV7-6 with TRBJ2-1. This CDR3 is 13 amino acids long. Germline CDR1 and CDR2: SGHVS and FNYEAQ. The CDR3 here is CASSLAPFDEQFF.

The chain uses TRBV29-1 and TRBJ2-3. Germline V lookup: CDR1 SQVTM, CDR2 ANQGSEA. The CDR3 extends over 14 amino acids. The CDR3 here is CSVREVASTDTQYF.

CDR3 amino acids: CATSRVTGSYYGYTF. The rearrangement uses TRBV15 and TRBJ1-2; checking the TCRdb D call of TRBD1 is not possible without DNA. The V gene's germline CDR1 is LNHNV and CDR2 YYDKDF (reference sequence). The CDR3 totals 15 residues.

The rearrangement uses TRBV18 and TRBJ2-5; the TRBD2 assignment by TCRdb is unverifiable without DNA. This CDR3 has 13 residues. Per germline, CDR1 KGHSH and CDR2 LQKENI. CDR3 region: CASSPELAETQYF.

This rearrangement joins TRBV6-5 to TRBJ1-2; no DNA is available, so the TRBD1 call from TCRdb remains unchecked. Germline V gives CDR1 MNHEY, CDR2 SVGAGI. The length of the CDR3 is 15 residues. The CDR3 here is CASGYTLQGSYGYTF.

This rearrangement joins TRBV27 to TRBJ1-5; the D gene TCRdb calls, TRBD1, cannot be checked with no DNA. CDR1 MNHEY and CDR2 SMNVEV come from the germline V gene (reference sequence). CDR3 size: 13 residues. The CDR3 spells CASSRGFNQPQHF.

This rearrangement joins TRBV7-6 to TRBJ2-1; TCRdb's assignment of TRBD2 cannot be checked, as there is no DNA. Per the germline V gene, CDR1 is SGHVS and CDR2 is FNYEAQ. The CDR3 extends over 21 amino acids. The CDR3 region is CASSLDPSGAISPASLNEQFF.

This chain uses TRBV10-2 with TRBJ2-7; TCRdb's D gene call, TRBD2, goes unchecked for lack of DNA. The CDR3 spans 18 residues. Germline V gene data show CDR1 as WSHSY and CDR2 as SAAADI. The CDR3 loop is CASSDPGLAGAPPTEQYF.

The chain employs TRBV6-2 or TRBV6-3 and TRBJ2-5; the TCRdb call, TRBD2, lacks DNA for checking. The germline V gene encodes CDR1 MNHEY and CDR2 SVGEGT. This CDR3 spans 14 amino acids. The CDR3 spells CASRGLADKETQYF.

This CDR3 reads CSARTEGRDYEQYF. The chain has TRBV20-1 and TRBJ2-7; TCRdb indicates TRBD1, and absent DNA this call remains unverified. Germline loops: CDR1 DFQATT, CDR2 SNEGSKA (reference sequence). The CDR3 runs 14 residues.

This rearrangement joins TRBV7-6 to TRBJ2-1; TCRdb names TRBD2, which stays unverified in the absence of DNA. This CDR3 has 15 residues. Germline V gene sequence: CDR1 SGHVS, CDR2 FNYEAQ. CDR3 residues: CASSLGLAGVNEQFF.

The chain has TRBV6-6 and TRBJ2-7; TCRdb's D gene call, TRBD1, goes unchecked for lack of DNA. Germline V gives CDR1 MNHNY, CDR2 SVGAGI (reference sequence). The CDR3 extends over 15 amino acids. The CDR3 sequence is CASSSRDTQMYEQYF.

The J gene is TRBJ1-5, the V gene TRBV15. Germline assignment: CDR1 LNHNV and CDR2 YYDKDF (reference sequence). The CDR3 is 16 amino acids. The CDR3 sequence: CATSFSGWNLDQPQHF.